One sample yielded the 10 T cell receptor beta chains listed below, sequenced in a study of blood T cell repertoires in COVID-19. The protocol was immunoSEQ multiplex PCR, while the TCRdb copy is restricted to in-frame clones and leaves out a portion. This table holds about 180,000 clones, around 85% found once. Specimen: peripheral blood. Source of these receptors: a person between 65 and 80 years old with COVID-19, enrolled during active disease.

The chain joins TRBV30 to TRBJ2-5; 8 positions agree with TRBD2. V lost 3 bases to trimming and J lost 1 base; unmatched junction nucleotides: 7. This CDR3 region has 15 residues. Germline CDR1 GTSNPN, CDR2 SVGIG (reference sequence). The CDR3 sequence is CAWRDTSGAQETQYF. CDR3 bases: TGTGCCTGGAGAGACACTAGCGGAGCCCAAGAGACCCAGTACTTC. The full variable domain, its missing parts supplied by reference TRBV30 and TRBJ2-5, is SQTIHQWPATLVQPVGSPLSLECTVEGTSNPNLYWYRQAAGRGLQLLFYSVGIGQISSEVPQNLSASRPQDRQFILSSKKLLLSDSGFYLCAWRDTSGAQETQYFGPGTRLLVL.

This clone was recorded once. The chain combines TRBV19 with TRBJ2-7; tentative D call: TRBD1 (5 bases). Between the trimmed V and J ends, which lost 3 bases and 3 bases, there was a span of 9 bases. Germline CDR1 LNHDA, CDR2 SQIVND (reference sequence). This CDR3 is built from 13 residues. The CDR3 region has the DNA TGTGCCAGTAGTATTGGGGCGGACTACGAGCAGTACTTC. It codes for CASSIGADYEQYF.

The chain has TRBV7-2 and TRBJ1-6; D perhaps matches TRBD1 (6 bases). The V gene's germline CDR1 is SGHTA and CDR2 FQGNSA. The length of the CDR3 is 18 residues. The V gene lost 0 bases and the J gene lost 7 bases, with 19 bases spanning the gap. This chain's CDR3 is CASSLAPQGRLKNSPLHF. The CDR3 region has the DNA TGTGCCAGCAGCTTAGCCCCACAGGGTCGACTGAAGAATTCACCCCTCCACTTT.

The chain has TRBV5-8 and TRBJ1-1, with a possible D match to TRBD1 (5 bases). Trimming removed 0 bases from V and 11 bases from J, with 17 bases in between. The germline CDR1 and CDR2 sequences are SGHTS and YDEGEE. The CDR3 totals 14 residues. This CDR3 reads CASSLVEWGVRAFF. In DNA form, the CDR3 reads TGTGCCAGCAGCTTGGTGGAATGGGGGGTGCGGGCTTTCTTT.

A few counts support this clone. The chain links TRBV5-1 to TRBJ2-3; 10 nucleotides agree with TRBD2. This CDR3 comprises 16 residues. Losses at the gene ends were 4 bases for V and 5 bases for J; bases not matched to a gene: 10. Germline loops: CDR1 SGHRS, CDR2 YFSETQ. CDR3 region: CASSPGLAGVVDTQYF. As DNA, the CDR3 is TGCGCCAGCAGCCCCGGCCTAGCGGGAGTTGTAGATACGCAGTATTTT.

The chain combines TRBV18 with TRBJ1-2, with TRBD1 identical over 10 bases. After removal of 3 bases from V and 8 bases from J, the junction contained 15 bases not matched to a gene. CDR1 KGHSH and CDR2 LQKENI come from the germline V gene. The CDR3 contains 17 residues. The CDR3 region is CASSPRGTGDFLDGYTF. CDR3 sequence (DNA): TGTGCCAGCTCACCCCGCGGGACAGGGGACTTTCTTGACGGCTACACCTTC.

This clone was seen a single time. The chain joins TRBV4-1 to TRBJ2-3, with 8 bases aligning to TRBD2. After removal of 1 base from V and 0 bases from J, the junction contained 0 bases not matched to a gene. This CDR3 region has 15 residues. The V gene's germline CDR1 is MGHRA and CDR2 YSYEKL. CDR3 residues: CASSQAGGSTDTQYF. The CDR3 bases are TGCGCCAGCAGCCAAGCGGGGGGGAGCACAGATACGCAGTATTTT.

This clone was counted a few times. The chain has TRBV14 and TRBJ1-1; D perhaps matches TRBD1 (5 bases). Trimming cost V 4 bases and J 0 bases, with 15 bases left between them. This CDR3 contains 16 residues. CDR1 and CDR2 (germline): SGHDN, FVKESK. The CDR3 sequence: CASSLLMTALNTEAFF. The CDR3 DNA follows: TGTGCCAGCAGCCTACTAATGACAGCCTTGAACACTGAAGCTTTCTTT.

This clone was recorded only once. This sequence joins TRBV5-1 and TRBJ2-1, with TRBD2 identical over 16 bases. The germline V gene encodes CDR1 SGHRS and CDR2 YFSETQ. V shed 2 bases and J 3 bases; nucleotides not matched to a gene: 5. The CDR3 contains 18 residues. CDR3 DNA: TGCGCCAGCAGCTTTGGGACTAGCGGGAGGGCCCTCTACAATGAGCAGTTCTTC. Amino acid sequence: CASSFGTSGRALYNEQFF.

The V and J genes are TRBV3-1 (or the pseudogene TRBV3-2) and TRBJ2-3; D is unclear. The length of the CDR3 is 14 residues. Trimming stripped 6 bases from V and 3 bases from J, with 13 bases between. Germline V gene sequence: CDR1 LGHDT, CDR2 YNNKEL (reference sequence). The CDR3 here is CASSDTQPTDTQYF. CDR3 DNA sequence: TGTGCCAGCAGTGACACCCAACCGACAGATACGCAGTATTTT.